The rows below give T cell receptor beta chains drawn from one sample of a study of shared T cell receptors in the human thymus. Sequencing was performed with immunoSEQ multiplex PCR; in TCRdb, only in-frame clones are kept and a portion is missing. The table shows around 340,000 clones, with about 95% occurring only once. The sample comprised thymocytes. The source is a human donor. CDR3s include the opening cysteine and the closing phenylalanine or tryptophan. The size entry is marked missing in some rows and otherwise reads once, few, many or a size class.

J gene: TRBJ2-1
V gene: TRBV15
clone size: -
CDR3 length: 16
CDR3 protein: CATSSREKSSYNEQFF

J gene: TRBJ2-3
V gene: TRBV7-2
clone size: -
CDR3 length: 18
CDR3 protein: CASSFRDRGPPFSDTQYF

J gene: TRBJ2-7
V gene: TRBV5-1
clone size: -
CDR3 length: 16
CDR3 protein: CASSLTSGSTPYEQYF

J gene: TRBJ2-7
V gene: TRBV5-1
clone size: -
CDR3 length: 14
CDR3 protein: CASSPGRLSYEQYF

J gene: TRBJ2-7
V gene: TRBV7-9
clone size: -
CDR3 length: 15
CDR3 protein: CASSLWVSRTYEQYF

J gene: TRBJ2-6
V gene: TRBV6-5
clone size: -
CDR3 length: 13
CDR3 protein: CASRETGANVLTF

J gene: TRBJ2-1
V gene: TRBV18
clone size: -
CDR3 length: 13
CDR3 protein: CASSPRGEWEQFF

J gene: TRBJ2-2
V gene: TRBV9
clone size: -
CDR3 length: 20
CDR3 protein: CASSVELAGPPDPNTGELFF

J gene: TRBJ1-1
V gene: TRBV6-5
clone size: once
CDR3 length: 15
CDR3 protein: CASSYSRGVSTEAFF

J gene: TRBJ1-2
V gene: TRBV6-4
clone size: -
CDR3 length: 13
CDR3 protein: CASSDQGAYGYTF

J gene: TRBJ2-7
V gene: TRBV5-1
clone size: -
CDR3 length: 19
CDR3 protein: CASSLLPGTSGKPPYEQYF

J gene: TRBJ2-1
V gene: TRBV5-1
clone size: -
CDR3 length: 14
CDR3 protein: CASDGTSGNNEQFF

J gene: TRBJ1-2
V gene: TRBV7-2
clone size: -
CDR3 length: 15
CDR3 protein: CASSLETGKHYGYTF

J gene: TRBJ1-2
V gene: TRBV28
clone size: -
CDR3 length: 14
CDR3 protein: CASSARAASYGYTF

J gene: TRBJ2-1
V gene: TRBV28
clone size: -
CDR3 length: 16
CDR3 protein: CASSNRNQGIRNEQFF

J gene: TRBJ2-2
V gene: TRBV28
clone size: -
CDR3 length: 16
CDR3 protein: CASSFRGGPNTGELFF

J gene: TRBJ1-2
V gene: TRBV28
clone size: -
CDR3 length: 16
CDR3 protein: CASSHTGTGRYYGYTF

J gene: TRBJ2-3
V gene: TRBV11-2
clone size: -
CDR3 length: 18
CDR3 protein: CASSSMDRTNPFTDTQYF

J gene: TRBJ2-3
V gene: TRBV19
clone size: -
CDR3 length: 14
CDR3 protein: CATSTPSNTDTQYF

J gene: TRBJ1-1
V gene: TRBV4-3
clone size: -
CDR3 length: 16
CDR3 protein: CASSPKWGASGTEAFF

J gene: TRBJ2-4
V gene: TRBV27
clone size: once
CDR3 length: 16
CDR3 protein: CASRPPSRLAKNIQYF

J gene: TRBJ2-7
V gene: TRBV4-1
clone size: once
CDR3 length: 17
CDR3 protein: CASSQDQQGPSSYEQYF

J gene: TRBJ2-7
V gene: TRBV7-2
clone size: once
CDR3 length: 15
CDR3 protein: CASSPRGSGSYEQYF

J gene: TRBJ1-5
V gene: TRBV10-2
clone size: -
CDR3 length: 13
CDR3 protein: CASSEYSNQPQHF

J gene: TRBJ2-1
V gene: TRBV5-1
clone size: -
CDR3 length: 13
CDR3 protein: CASSCRGHNEQFF

J gene: TRBJ1-1
V gene: TRBV29-1
clone size: -
CDR3 length: 14
CDR3 protein: CSVERQGQVTEAFF

J gene: TRBJ1-1
V gene: TRBV7-9
clone size: -
CDR3 length: 14
CDR3 protein: CASSLGCRETEAFF

J gene: TRBJ2-1
V gene: TRBV6-5
clone size: -
CDR3 length: 15
CDR3 protein: CASSYTGQDYNEQFF

J gene: TRBJ1-1
V gene: TRBV28
clone size: -
CDR3 length: 14
CDR3 protein: CASRPFPSDTEAFF

J gene: TRBJ1-2
V gene: TRBV27
clone size: -
CDR3 length: 14
CDR3 protein: CASKPGTAIYGYTF

J gene: TRBJ2-1
V gene: TRBV28
clone size: -
CDR3 length: 18
CDR3 protein: CASSPVPLTGTTRNEQFF

J gene: TRBJ1-5
V gene: TRBV27
clone size: -
CDR3 length: 20
CDR3 protein: CAITNPPSQDVYYSNQPQHF

J gene: TRBJ2-5
V gene: TRBV28
clone size: -
CDR3 length: 16
CDR3 protein: CASTPAGDTDRETQYF

J gene: TRBJ2-1
V gene: TRBV5-3
clone size: -
CDR3 length: 13
CDR3 protein: CARSLGRGHEQFF

J gene: TRBJ2-1
V gene: TRBV10-2
clone size: -
CDR3 length: 15
CDR3 protein: CASNKRDASYNEQFF

J gene: TRBJ2-7
V gene: TRBV19
clone size: -
CDR3 length: 13
CDR3 protein: CASRGGASYEQYF

J gene: TRBJ1-1
V gene: TRBV7-9
clone size: -
CDR3 length: 17
CDR3 protein: CASSPDRHRPRNTEAFF

J gene: TRBJ2-3
V gene: TRBV7-9
clone size: -
CDR3 length: 18
CDR3 protein: CASSPRLAGRAATDTQYF

J gene: TRBJ2-5
V gene: TRBV25-1
clone size: -
CDR3 length: 15
CDR3 protein: CASSPQRSGRETQYF

J gene: TRBJ2-7
V gene: TRBV4-2
clone size: -
CDR3 length: 18
CDR3 protein: CASSQELTEGRSPDEQYF

J gene: TRBJ1-2
V gene: TRBV19
clone size: -
CDR3 length: 14
CDR3 protein: CASSIQGGNYGYTF

J gene: TRBJ2-3
V gene: TRBV11-3
clone size: -
CDR3 length: 16
CDR3 protein: CASSQKGGQSTDTQYF

J gene: TRBJ2-2
V gene: TRBV2
clone size: -
CDR3 length: 14
CDR3 protein: CASTLAGGTGELFF

J gene: TRBJ2-7
V gene: TRBV5-6
clone size: -
CDR3 length: 16
CDR3 protein: CASSTGEGGGPYEQYF

J gene: TRBJ2-7
V gene: TRBV6-5
clone size: -
CDR3 length: 15
CDR3 protein: CASSYSNWGVREQYF

J gene: TRBJ2-2
V gene: TRBV5-4
clone size: -
CDR3 length: 11
CDR3 protein: CASSLSGELFF

J gene: TRBJ2-7
V gene: TRBV27
clone size: -
CDR3 length: 16
CDR3 protein: CASSFRLAGNSYEQYF

J gene: TRBJ2-1
V gene: TRBV5-1
clone size: -
CDR3 length: 19
CDR3 protein: CASSYWTSGSRSSYNEQFF

J gene: TRBJ2-4
V gene: TRBV7-9
clone size: -
CDR3 length: 15
CDR3 protein: CASSLTDLAKNIQYF

J gene: TRBJ2-7
V gene: TRBV28
clone size: -
CDR3 length: 15
CDR3 protein: CASSPLRGQGYKQYF

J gene: TRBJ2-1
V gene: TRBV5-4
clone size: few
CDR3 length: 15
CDR3 protein: CASSLGLAHYNEQFF

J gene: TRBJ1-1
V gene: TRBV14
clone size: -
CDR3 length: 18
CDR3 protein: CASSHTQGVTGVNTEAFF

J gene: TRBJ2-7
V gene: TRBV27
clone size: -
CDR3 length: 19
CDR3 protein: CASSPPPDRGGVEGYEQYF